Presented here are 21 T cell receptor beta chains from one specimen sequenced in a study of blood T cells in healthy people across ages. Alongside a J-beta primer mix, a sample-barcoded 5' primer served in a second PCR lasting 7 to 11 cycles. TCRdb ran MiXCR on the 5' RACE reads and lists one entry per CDR3 protein. Of some 890,000 distinct CDR3 sequences in the sample, around 29% were seen once. The sample was also linked to a second study, of T cells of mothers and their children.

Material for sequencing was blood. All receptors come from a woman aged 35 to 49 in good health.

This clonotype was seen a few times. The chain employs TRBV7-6 and TRBJ1-2; 9 positions agree with TRBD1. The CDR3 covers 17 residues. Germline loops: CDR1 SGHVS, CDR2 FNYEAQ. The J segment lost 0 bases and the V segment lost 7 bases, leaving 12 bases of the junction unmatched. The CDR3 sequence is CASTLGGRDRANYGYTF. The CDR3 DNA reads TGTGCCAGCACCTTGGGGGGCCGGGACAGGGCTAACTATGGCTACACCTTC.

A note on this clonotype: With a much larger clone just one base away, this may be a read error. The chain employs TRBV6-6 and TRBJ2-4; 12 nucleotides line up with TRBD2. The DNA end favors TRBJ2-7, so the J call may be wrong. Germline values: CDR1 MNHNY, CDR2 SVGAGI (reference sequence). The CDR3 consists of 15 residues. The CDR3 reads CASSVGTSGFYEQYF. The CDR3 nucleotides read TGTGCCAGCAGTGTCGGGACTAGCGGGTTCTACGAGCAGTACTTC.

This clonotype was seen ten or more times. The gene calls are TRBV7-3 and TRBJ1-2; no firm D call. Trimming left V 5 bases short and J 6 bases short, with 16 bases between. Germline lookup yields CDR1 SGHTA and CDR2 FQGTGA. The CDR3 consists of 14 residues. The CDR3, as DNA: TGTGCCAGCAGCCCCATTCGGCAGGATCATGGCTACACCTTC. Its protein product is CASSPIRQDHGYTF.

This clonotype occurred a few times. V usage is TRBV28 and J usage is TRBJ1-4, with D perhaps matching TRBD1 (6 bases). The CDR3 runs 17 residues. V lost 6 bases to trimming and J lost 6 bases, with 23 bases between them. In germline, CDR1 is MDHEN, CDR2 SYDVKM. The CDR3 nucleotides read TGTGCCAGCAGCCCGATGTGGACGACAGGCCTAGATGAAAAACTGTTTTTT. This translates into CASSPMWTTGLDEKLFF.

This chain joins TRBV20-1 and TRBJ1-3, with no clear D. V dropped 3 bases and J dropped 5 bases, with 8 bases sitting between them. Germline V gene sequence: CDR1 DFQATT, CDR2 SNEGSKA (reference sequence). CDR3 length equals 12 residues. The CDR3 sequence is CSARETRNTIYF. CDR3 DNA sequence: TGCAGTGCTAGGGAGACTAGAAACACCATATATTTT.

V gene TRBV2 combines with J gene TRBJ2-3, with 11 bases lining up with TRBD2. V was pared by 8 bases and J by 1 base, with 14 bases of the junction left unmatched. CDR1 SNHLY and CDR2 FYNNEI come from the germline V gene. This CDR3 spans 18 amino acids. The CDR3 loop is CASGGLAGGSPGTDTQYF. The CDR3 coding sequence is TGTGCCAGCGGTGGTCTAGCGGGGGGAAGCCCCGGCACAGATACGCAGTATTTT.

This clonotype showed up many times. V usage is TRBV18 and J usage is TRBJ2-7, with a weak D call TRBD1 (7 bases). The CDR3 consists of 15 residues. Germline V gene data show CDR1 as KGHSH and CDR2 as LQKENI. The ends were cut back, 4 bases at V and 0 bases at J, with 13 bases in the middle. CDR3 loop: CASSRAGGPSYEQYF. The CDR3 DNA sequence: TGTGCCAGCTCACGTGCAGGGGGGCCCTCCTACGAGCAGTACTTC.

There are a few counts of this clonotype. The V call is TRBV6-5, the J call TRBJ1-6; D possibly corresponds to TRBD1 (6 bases). The V gene lost 6 bases and the J gene lost 7 bases, with 10 bases spanning the gap. This CDR3 contains 13 residues. Germline CDR1 reads MNHEY; CDR2 reads SVGAGI. CDR3: CASRRQENSPLHF. In DNA, the CDR3 is TGTGCCAGCAGGAGACAGGAAAATTCACCCCTCCACTTT.

This clonotype showed up many times. V is TRBV4-2 and J is TRBJ2-5, with 9 bases aligning to TRBD2. This CDR3 comprises 16 residues. Losses at the gene ends were 4 bases for V and 0 bases for J; bases not matched to a gene: 6. Per germline, CDR1 LGHNA and CDR2 YNFKEQ. As DNA, the CDR3 is TGTGCCAGCAGCCGTTTGGCTAGCGGGGACCAAGAGACCCAGTACTTC. As protein: CASSRLASGDQETQYF.

This clonotype has more than one count but fewer than ten. V is TRBV29-1 and J is TRBJ2-2; 8 bases are shared with TRBD1. Germline assignment: CDR1 SQVTM and CDR2 ANQGSEA. Trimming cost V 3 bases and J 1 base; bases outside gene matches: 7. This CDR3 contains 16 residues. The DNA of the CDR3 is TGCAGCGTTGACAACCGAGGACAGGGGAACACCGGGGAGCTGTTTTTT. It specifies CSVDNRGQGNTGELFF.

The J gene is TRBJ2-7, the V gene TRBV28; 9 bases are a match to TRBD1. This CDR3 is built from 15 residues. Germline assignment: CDR1 MDHEN and CDR2 SYDVKM. The J segment lost 7 bases and the V segment lost 4 bases, leaving 11 bases of the junction unmatched. CDR3 in DNA: TGTGCCAGCAGTTCATTCGGGACAGGGCGCCGGGAGCAGTACTTC. It translates to CASSSFGTGRREQYF.

Remarks on this clonotype: A much larger clone differs by one base, so this may be a read error. The rearrangement joins TRBV20-1 to TRBJ1-2, with TRBD1 matching 9 bases. Germline V CDR1 and CDR2: DFQATT, SNEGSKA (reference sequence). The CDR3 is made up of 14 amino acids. CDR3 sequence reads: CSATNRDRVYDYTF. In DNA form, the CDR3 reads TGCAGTGCCACCAACAGGGACAGGGTCTATGACTACACCTTC.

On this clonotype: This may come from a read error, since a much larger clone is one base off. This chain joins TRBV28 and TRBJ2-3, with D unclear. CDR1 and CDR2 from the germline V gene are MDHEN and SYDVKM. Trimming took 3 bases from V and 1 from J, leaving 11 bases between them. There are 15 residues in the CDR3. Here the CDR3 reads CASSLNTSGTDTQYF. The CDR3, as DNA: TGTGCCAGCAGTTTGAACACCTCCGGCACAGATACGCAGTATTTT.

This clonotype came up many times. The gene calls are TRBV30 and TRBJ2-5; the D call may be TRBD1 or TRBD2 (6 bases each). The V gene's germline CDR1 is GTSNPN and CDR2 SVGIG (reference sequence). V dropped 2 bases and J dropped 1 base, with 17 bases sitting between them. The CDR3 spans 16 residues. The CDR3, as DNA: TGTGCCTGGAGTCCGCCCCGGGGGCGAGGCCAAGAGACCCAGTACTTC. Translating gives CAWSPPRGRGQETQYF. Using reference TRBV30 and TRBJ2-5 for the parts outside the CDR3, the full variable domain is SQTIHQWPATLVQPVGSPLSLECTVEGTSNPNLYWYRQAAGRGLQLLFYSVGIGQISSEVPQNLSASRPQDRQFILSSKKLLLSDSGFYLCAWSPPRGRGQETQYFGPGTRLLVL.

The rearrangement joins TRBV20-1 to TRBJ1-6; TRBD1 is a possible D gene (6 bases). V was shortened by 1 base and J by 1 base, with 11 bases between the two germline ends. The V gene's germline CDR1 is DFQATT and CDR2 SNEGSKA (reference sequence). The CDR3 sequence is 16 residues long. As DNA, the CDR3 is TGCAGTGCTAGAGGGAAGGGGGAATCCTATAATTCACCCCTCCACTTT. Protein product: CSARGKGESYNSPLHF.

This clonotype appeared a few times. V usage is TRBV27 and J usage is TRBJ2-1; possibly TRBD2 for D (5 bases). Germline V gene sequence: CDR1 MNHEY, CDR2 SMNVEV (reference sequence). The V and J ends lost 3 bases and 8 bases respectively, with 14 bases between them. The CDR3 totals 14 residues. The CDR3 region has the DNA TGTGCCAGCAGTTTCCGGCTAGCTGGGGATGAGCAGTTCTTC. The encoded protein is CASSFRLAGDEQFF.

At least ten counts were recorded for this clonotype. Here the CDR3 reads CAISGPGKGYTF. CDR3 DNA sequence: TGTGCCATCAGTGGGCCAGGGAAAGGCTACACCTTC. The chain joins TRBV10-3 to TRBJ1-2, with TRBD1 as a possible D gene (5 bases). V lost 4 bases, J lost 8 bases, and 11 bases lay in between. Germline CDR1 ENHRY, CDR2 SYGVKD. The CDR3 totals 12 residues.

This clonotype occurred many times. The chain recombines TRBV7-6 with TRBJ2-3; D is unresolved. CDR1 SGHVS and CDR2 FNYEAQ come from the germline V gene. The CDR3 totals 16 residues. V lost 5 bases to trimming and J lost 0 bases, with 15 bases between them. In DNA, the CDR3 is TGTGCCAGCAGCCTGATGATTAGCTCTAGCACAGATACGCAGTATTTT. It codes for CASSLMISSSTDTQYF.

This clonotype was seen at least ten times. The chain combines TRBV6-5 with TRBJ2-7; TRBD1 aligns across 8 bases. The V segment lost 6 bases and the J segment 4 bases; nucleotides outside the gene matches: 5. The CDR3 totals 13 residues. Germline-derived CDR1 and CDR2 are MNHEY and SVGAGI. The CDR3 protein is CASRTTGGYEQYF. CDR3 in DNA: TGTGCCAGCAGGACCACAGGGGGATACGAGCAGTACTTC.

Notes on this clonotype: One end of the junction fails to match germline, which may point to a read error. The V call is TRBV11-2, the J call TRBJ2-3, with D perhaps matching TRBD2 (6 bases). CDR3 length: 17 residues. Germline CDR1 SGHAT, CDR2 FQNNGV. CDR3 in DNA: TGTACCAGCAGCTTACTTGGGCGGGGTCGGGGTACAGATACGCAGTATTTT. Protein: CTSSLLGRGRGTDTQYF.

The table lists this clonotype with many counts. The chain carries TRBV6-4 and TRBJ2-7; 8 bases align to TRBD2. Germline loops: CDR1 MRHNA, CDR2 SNTAGT. V lost 3 bases and J lost 5; bases outside the gene matches: 9. This CDR3 spans 15 amino acids. CDR3 sequence reads: CASSESFGGAHEQYF. The CDR3 DNA sequence: TGTGCCAGCAGTGAATCCTTCGGGGGGGCCCACGAGCAGTACTTC.